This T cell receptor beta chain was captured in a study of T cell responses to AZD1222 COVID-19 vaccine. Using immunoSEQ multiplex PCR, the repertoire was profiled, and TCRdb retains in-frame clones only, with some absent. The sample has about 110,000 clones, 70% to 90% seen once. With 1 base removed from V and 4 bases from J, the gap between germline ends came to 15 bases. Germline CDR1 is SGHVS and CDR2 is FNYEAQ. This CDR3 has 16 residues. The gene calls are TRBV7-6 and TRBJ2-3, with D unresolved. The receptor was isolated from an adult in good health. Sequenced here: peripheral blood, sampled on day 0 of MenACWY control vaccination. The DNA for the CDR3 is TGTGCCAGCAGCTTAGGAGTCCACTCTGGCCCAGATACGCAGTATTTT. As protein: CASSLGVHSGPDTQYF.